This T cell receptor beta chain was captured by sequencing in a study of a mutant IDH1 vaccine in newly diagnosed glioma. Study as a whole: Once 4-6 weeks had passed after radiotherapy alone, vaccination started, or it started with temozolomide cycles. Those enrolled had earlier been treated with radiotherapy, temozolomide, or both, mostly both. Sex distribution of treated patients was about 62% male and approximately 38% female; mean age was about 40 years.

In the case of this clone: Its antigen is undetermined.

Time point given: week 47, end of study. Doses of 300 ug of mutant IDH1 20-mer peptide were given with topical imiquimod. This CDR3 comprises 13 residues. The germline V and J ends were trimmed by 5 bases and 5 bases, with 12 bases remaining between them. Germline V gives CDR1 MNHEY, CDR2 SVGAGI. Data came from immunoSEQ multiplex PCR; TCRdb stores just in-frame clones and leaves some out. The sample has about 85,000 clones; roughly 90% are singletons. Study-level results: Immune responses induced by the vaccine were seen in less than 95% of patients, spanning multiple MHC alleles.

The genes are TRBV6-5 and TRBJ1-1; D uncertain. Sequenced material: PBMCs, taken from a glioma patient whose treatment included an IDH1 peptide vaccine. The source is a woman aged 50 to 60 with glioma. The CDR3 loop is CASSVARRTEAFF. The DNA for the CDR3 is TGTGCCAGCAGTGTGGCCCGTCGGACTGAAGCTTTCTTT.